The 14 T cell receptor beta chains in this list originate from one sample, sequenced in a study of cytomegalovirus exposure and HLA in healthy donors. A multiplex PCR was run with 60 Vbeta primers and 13 Jbeta primers. The data were produced by immunoSEQ multiplex PCR, yet TCRdb's version contains in-frame clones alone and is incomplete. The repertoire holds under 150,000 clones, with roughly three quarters as singletons. Source material: PBMCs. The receptors come from an older woman in good health and CMV-seronegative.

CDR3 loop: CASSLASGGARFGDTQYF. The DNA for the CDR3 is TGTGCCAGTAGTTTGGCTAGCGGGGGGGCCCGGTTCGGAGATACGCAGTATTTT. This chain connects TRBV19 to TRBJ2-3, with TRBD2 identical over 12 bases. The germline gives CDR1 LNHDA, CDR2 SQIVND (reference sequence). The CDR3 consists of 18 residues. J lost 5 bases, V lost 5 bases, and 14 bases had no gene match. Combining the CDR3 with reference TRBV19 and TRBJ2-3 gives the whole variable domain DGGITQSPKYLFRKEGQNVTLSCEQNLNHDAMYWYRQDPGQGLRLIYYSQIVNDFQKGDIAEGYSVSREKKESFPLTVTSAQKNPTAFYLCASSLASGGARFGDTQYFGPGTRLTVL.

V is TRBV7-9 and J is TRBJ1-4, with D possibly TRBD1 on 5 matching bases. CDR3 length: 13 amino acids. CDR1 is SEHNR and CDR2 is FQNEAQ in the germline V gene (reference sequence). Trimming stripped 5 bases from V and 8 bases from J, with 12 bases between. The CDR3 coding sequence is TGTGCCAGCAGCAAAAATCGGGGGGAAAAACTGTTTTTT. Translating it yields CASSKNRGEKLFF.

The chain employs TRBV5-1 and TRBJ1-1, with 8 nucleotides matching TRBD1. After removal of 4 bases from V and 0 bases from J, the junction contained 8 bases not matched to a gene. This CDR3 region has 16 residues. Germline lookup yields CDR1 SGHRS and CDR2 YFSETQ. The DNA of the CDR3 is TGCGCCAGCAGCCGTGGGACAGGCAAAATGAACACTGAAGCTTTCTTT. Protein product: CASSRGTGKMNTEAFF.

For this clone: At one of its ends the junction is not consistent with the germline gene, which may arise from a read error. Other nucleotide sequences in the sample specify the same CDR3. This chain uses TRBV19 with TRBJ2-7, with D maybe TRBD1 (5 bases). Germline lookup yields CDR1 LNHDA and CDR2 SQIVND (reference sequence). This CDR3 is built from 14 residues. The CDR3 nucleotides are TGTGCCAGTAGTATAGGGGGCTCCATCTACGAGCAATACTTC. This translates into CASSIGGSIYEQYF. Using reference TRBV19 and TRBJ2-7 for the parts outside the CDR3, the full variable domain is DGGITQSPKYLFRKEGQNVTLSCEQNLNHDAMYWYRQDPGQGLRLIYYSQIVNDFQKGDIAEGYSVSREKKESFPLTVTSAQKNPTAFYLCASSIGGSIYEQYFGPGTRLTVT.

The rearrangement links TRBV5-1 to TRBJ2-1; 10 positions match TRBD2. This CDR3 is built from 18 residues. Trimming cost V 0 bases and J 12 bases; bases outside gene matches: 18. CDR1 SGHRS and CDR2 YFSETQ come from the germline V gene. The DNA for the CDR3 is TGCGCCAGCAGCTTGGGGGCTGGTGGGGGGACTAGCGCCTGGGGGCAGTTCTTC. Protein sequence: CASSLGAGGGTSAWGQFF. The full variable domain, its missing parts supplied by reference TRBV5-1 and TRBJ2-1, is KAGVTQTPRYLIKTRGQQVTLSCSPISGHRSVSWYQQTPGQGLQFLFEYFSETQRNKGNFPGRFSGRQFSNSRSEMNVSTLELGDSALYLCASSLGAGGGTSAWGQFFGPGTRLTVL.

Concerning this clone: This sample also contains other DNA sequences that code for the same CDR3. V is TRBV5-1 and J is TRBJ2-3; 11 positions agree with TRBD1. The CDR3 contains 14 residues. J lost 6 bases, V lost 0 bases, and 0 bases had no gene match. CDR1 and CDR2 from the germline V gene are SGHRS and YFSETQ. CDR3 residues: CASSLGDRGDTQYF. The CDR3 region has the DNA TGCGCCAGCAGCTTGGGGGACAGGGGGGATACGCAGTATTTT.

V usage is TRBV7-3 and J usage is TRBJ2-1; TRBD2 aligns across 14 bases. The CDR3 length is 18 residues. V lost 5 bases and J lost 3; bases outside the gene matches: 9. Germline V gene lookup returns CDR1 SGHTA and CDR2 FQGTGA. Here the CDR3 DNA reads TGTGCCAGCAGCCTACTAGGGACTAGCGGGAGCTTCTACAATGAGCAGTTCTTC. Translated, it gives CASSLLGTSGSFYNEQFF.

The genes are TRBV6-6 and TRBJ1-2; no reliable D call. The germline V and J ends were trimmed by 4 bases and 1 base, with 16 bases remaining between them. The CDR3 is made up of 16 amino acids. Germline-derived CDR1 and CDR2 are MNHNY and SVGAGI (reference sequence). This CDR3 reads CASSSLGFRRNYGYTF. As DNA, the CDR3 is TGTGCCAGCAGTTCGCTTGGATTCAGGCGTAACTATGGCTACACCTTC.

V is TRBV11-2 and J is TRBJ2-7, with D possibly TRBD2 on 5 matching bases. The V end was cut by 1 base, the J end by 7 bases, with 5 bases between. The CDR3 extends over 11 amino acids. Germline loops: CDR1 SGHAT, CDR2 FQNNGV. The CDR3, as DNA: TGTGCCAGCAGCTTAGCGGGGGAGCAGTACTTC. Its protein product is CASSLAGEQYF.

The chain has TRBV30 and TRBJ2-3; 12 bases match TRBD2. Germline trimming cut 1 base from V and 9 bases from J; bases unmatched to any gene: 2. The CDR3 is made up of 13 amino acids. Germline loops: CDR1 GTSNPN, CDR2 SVGIG (reference sequence). The CDR3 spells CAWSGLAGVTQYF. The CDR3 DNA is TGTGCCTGGAGTGGACTAGCGGGAGTAACGCAGTATTTT.

The CDR3 sequence is CASSRTSGGTEAFF. For the CDR3, the DNA is TGTGCCAGCTCACGGACTTCAGGGGGCACTGAAGCTTTCTTT. The rearrangement uses TRBV18 and TRBJ1-1; 7 bases are a match to TRBD1. The V segment lost 4 bases and the J segment 4 bases; nucleotides outside the gene matches: 6. In germline, CDR1 is KGHSH, CDR2 LQKENI. This CDR3 is built from 14 residues. Looking up the rest from reference TRBV18 and TRBJ1-1 gives the full variable domain: NAGVMQNPRHLVRRRGQEARLRCSPMKGHSHVYWYRQLPEEGLKFMVYLQKENIIDESGMPKERFSAEFPKEGPSILRIQQVVRGDSAAYFCASSRTSGGTEAFFGQGTRLTVV.

The chain has TRBV25-1 and TRBJ1-1; a possible D gene is TRBD1 (5 bases). Germline CDR1 MGHDK, CDR2 SYGVNS. The CDR3 covers 13 residues. V dropped 2 bases and J dropped 1 base, with 5 bases sitting between them. The CDR3 bases are TGTGCCAGCAGTGAACAGGGGAACACTGAAGCTTTCTTT. Translating it yields CASSEQGNTEAFF.

The chain recombines TRBV4-1 with TRBJ2-4, with D maybe TRBD1 (6 bases). The V gene lost 3 bases and the J gene lost 6 bases, with 24 bases spanning the gap. There are 18 residues in the CDR3. Germline CDR1 reads MGHRA; CDR2 reads YSYEKL. The CDR3 DNA follows: TGCGCCAGCAGCCATCCCATTGGTCAGCCAGGGGTCGGAAACATTCAGTACTTC. Protein sequence: CASSHPIGQPGVGNIQYF.

The chain joins TRBV11-3 to TRBJ1-1; tentatively, D is TRBD1 (6 bases). Deletions cut 5 bases from V and 8 bases from J, with 15 bases between. This CDR3 has 13 residues. Per the germline V gene, CDR1 is SGHNT and CDR2 is YENEEA. CDR3 protein: CASSQHRESEAFF. CDR3 coding DNA: TGTGCCAGCAGCCAACACAGGGAATCGGAAGCTTTCTTT.